This T cell receptor beta chain stems from a study of radiotherapy plus CTLA-4 blockade in lung cancer. TCRdb keeps only in-frame clones here, not all; method: immunoSEQ multiplex PCR. The repertoire consists of 89,000 or so clones, with 80% to 85% occurring once and the leading ten covering 3.4%. In chemo-refractory metastatic non-small-cell lung cancer, patients got ipilimumab CTLA-4 blockade together with focal radiation. With 3 bases clipped from V and 4 bases from J, the junction kept 2 bases outside the gene matches. CDR1 SGHTA and CDR2 FQGTGA come from the germline V gene. This CDR3 has 16 residues.

The sequence was obtained from a human donor with non-small cell lung cancer who had a partial response to radiotherapy plus ipilimumab. The rearrangement joins TRBV7-3 to TRBJ2-3, with 15 positions matching TRBD2. The sample in question was peripheral blood, obtained from a patient treated with radiotherapy plus ipilimumab. The CDR3 loop is CASSLGLAGGADTQYF. CDR3 in DNA: TGTGCCAGCAGCTTGGGACTAGCGGGAGGCGCAGATACGCAGTATTTT.